Following are 18 T cell receptor beta chains from one sample sequenced in a study of early T cells in non-severe SARS-CoV-2 infection. TCRdb reprocessed the 5' RACE reads with MiXCR, giving one entry per CDR3 protein. The sample holds approximately 100,000 distinct CDR3 sequences, 12% to 15% seen once. Specimen: whole blood. These receptors were collected from an adult who was a healthcare worker with PCR-confirmed SARS-CoV-2 infection or an uninfected control (not recorded which).

This clonotype was counted at least ten times. This chain connects TRBV13 to TRBJ1-1, with D tentatively TRBD1 (6 bases). This CDR3 is 12 amino acids long. Trimming cost V 4 bases and J 8 bases, with 11 bases left between them. CDR1 and CDR2 (germline): PRHDT, FYEKMQ (reference sequence). The CDR3 DNA reads TGTGCCAGCAGCTCCAGGACAGAAGAAGCTTTCTTT. Protein product: CASSSRTEEAFF.

The chain is built from TRBV5-4 and TRBJ1-4; D remains ambiguous. This CDR3 comprises 14 residues. Germline loops: CDR1 SGHNT, CDR2 YYREEE (reference sequence). V was cut by 0 bases and J by 8 bases, with 11 bases left in between. The CDR3 loop is CASSLAGYREKLFF. The CDR3 DNA sequence: TGTGCCAGCAGCTTGGCGGGTTATCGGGAAAAACTGTTTTTT.

This clonotype was recorded at least ten times. The V gene is TRBV3-1, the J gene TRBJ2-4; no firm D call. Germline V gene data show CDR1 as LGHDT and CDR2 as YNNKEL (reference sequence). V gave up 5 bases and J gave up 7 bases, with 12 bases separating them. The CDR3 has 13 amino acids. In nucleotides, the CDR3 is TGTGCCAGCAGCTACGACCCTACGAACATTCAGTACTTC. This encodes CASSYDPTNIQYF.

This chain links TRBV6-2 or TRBV6-3 with TRBJ2-7; 8 bases match TRBD1. Per germline, CDR1 MNHEY and CDR2 SVGEGT. V dropped 8 bases and J dropped 2; count of bases not matched to a gene: 5. CDR3 length: 13 residues. Here the CDR3 reads CASVTGATYEQYF. The CDR3, as DNA: TGTGCCAGCGTGACAGGGGCGACCTACGAGCAGTACTTC.

Many counts were recorded for this clonotype. The chain links TRBV11-1 to TRBJ1-1, with D uncertain. Germline V gene sequence: CDR1 SGHAT, CDR2 FQDESV (reference sequence). The CDR3 sequence is 13 residues long. Trimming cost V 4 bases and J 2 bases, with 8 bases left between them. This chain's CDR3 is CASSSFSNTEAFF. CDR3 DNA: TGTGCCAGCAGCTCTTTCTCAAACACTGAAGCTTTCTTT.

This clonotype was found a few times. V usage is TRBV28 and J usage is TRBJ1-2; the D gene is possibly TRBD1 (6 bases). V lost 6 bases to trimming and J lost 4 bases, with 9 bases between them. From germline, CDR1 is MDHEN and CDR2 SYDVKM. The length of the CDR3 is 12 residues. CDR3 in amino acids: CASRTGSYGYTF. CDR3 nucleotide sequence: TGTGCCAGCAGGACAGGTTCCTATGGCTACACCTTC.

There are a few counts of this clonotype. The chain links TRBV11-2 to TRBJ1-6; D is uncertain. Per germline, CDR1 SGHAT and CDR2 FQNNGV. V was shortened by 1 base and J by 9 bases, with 10 bases between the two germline ends. The length of the CDR3 is 14 residues. The chain's CDR3 is CASSLADISSPLHF. In DNA form, the CDR3 reads TGTGCCAGCAGCTTAGCTGACATTAGTTCACCCCTCCACTTT. Together with reference TRBV11-2 and TRBJ1-6, the CDR3 gives the full variable domain: EAGVAQSPRYKIIEKRQSVAFWCNPISGHATLYWYQQILGQGPKLLIQFQNNGVVDDSQLPKDRFSAERLKGVDSTLKIQPAKLEDSAVYLCASSLADISSPLHFGNGTRLTVT.

This clonotype occurred a few times. The chain links TRBV6-2 or TRBV6-3 to TRBJ2-3; the D is unclear. Germline-derived CDR1 and CDR2 are MNHEY and SVGEGT. There are 11 residues in the CDR3. V gave up 7 bases and J gave up 0 bases, with 2 bases separating them. The CDR3 sequence: CASTSTDTQYF. CDR3 coding DNA: TGTGCCAGCACCAGCACAGATACGCAGTATTTT.

This clonotype was recorded at least ten times. This chain connects TRBV20-1 to TRBJ2-2; TRBD2 agrees at 13 bases. With 3 bases clipped from V and 0 bases from J, the junction kept 1 base outside the gene matches. The CDR3 covers 16 residues. The V gene's germline CDR1 is DFQATT and CDR2 SNEGSKA (reference sequence). The CDR3 DNA follows: TGCAGTGCTAGGGGACTAGCGGGGACGAACACCGGGGAGCTGTTTTTT. This sequence encodes CSARGLAGTNTGELFF.

The chain has TRBV20-1 and TRBJ1-3; no definite D call. The CDR3 contains 14 residues. In germline, CDR1 is DFQATT, CDR2 SNEGSKA (reference sequence). Trimming shortened V by 5 bases and J by 2 bases, and 13 bases separated the two germline ends. CDR3 loop: CSAPTPYTGNTIYF. CDR3 nucleotide sequence: TGCAGTGCTCCCACCCCGTATACTGGAAACACCATATATTTT.

Many counts were recorded for this clonotype. The V and J genes are TRBV7-2 and TRBJ2-7; tentative D call: TRBD1 (6 bases). This CDR3 comprises 13 residues. Germline values: CDR1 SGHTA, CDR2 FQGNSA. V lost 3 bases to trimming and J lost 3 bases, with 9 bases between them. The chain's CDR3 is CASSFGQHYEQYF. CDR3 sequence (DNA): TGTGCCAGCAGCTTCGGACAGCACTACGAGCAGTACTTC.

A few counts support this clonotype. The chain carries TRBV20-1 and TRBJ2-1, with 12 positions matching TRBD2. Germline lookup yields CDR1 DFQATT and CDR2 SNEGSKA (reference sequence). Trimming removed 1 base from V and 8 bases from J; junction bases left unmatched: 3. CDR3 length: 14 residues. The chain's CDR3 is CSARATSGGDEQFF. The CDR3 DNA follows: TGCAGTGCTAGAGCGACTAGCGGGGGTGATGAGCAGTTCTTC.

This clonotype was counted a few times. J is TRBJ2-1 and V is TRBV20-1; 8 nucleotides match TRBD2. The CDR3 has 15 residues. Trimming cost V 3 bases and J 1 base; bases outside gene matches: 5. Germline CDR1 DFQATT, CDR2 SNEGSKA (reference sequence). The CDR3 reads CSASGGAISYNEQFF. For the CDR3, the DNA is TGCAGTGCTAGCGGGGGGGCTATTTCCTACAATGAGCAGTTCTTC.

The rearrangement uses TRBV6-5 and TRBJ1-6; 7 bases agree with TRBD1. CDR1 MNHEY and CDR2 SVGAGI come from the germline V gene. The CDR3 is 14 amino acids. With 7 bases clipped from V and 8 bases from J, the junction kept 8 bases outside the gene matches. The DNA for the CDR3 is TGTGCCAGCAATCCCGGGACAGATTATTCACCCCTCCACTTT. It translates to CASNPGTDYSPLHF.

The chain recombines TRBV12-3 or TRBV12-4 with TRBJ2-2; no clear D. Trimming took 6 bases from V and 4 from J, leaving 12 bases between them. This CDR3 region has 14 residues. CDR3 sequence reads: CASRSTVTTGELFF. The CDR3 bases are TGTGCCAGCAGGTCGACTGTTACCACCGGGGAGCTGTTTTTT.

This clonotype was seen a handful of times. The CDR3 nucleotides read TGTGCCAGCAGCTTAGCGGTAGGGAATCAAGAGACCCAGTACTTC. Protein product: CASSLAVGNQETQYF. The chain employs TRBV7-9 and TRBJ2-5, with no clear D. CDR1 and CDR2 (germline): SEHNR, FQNEAQ (reference sequence). CDR3 length: 15 amino acids. V lost 0 bases and J 2 bases, leaving 10 bases between the germline ends. The variable domain in full, completed from reference TRBV7-9 and TRBJ2-5, reads DTGVSQNPRHKITKRGQNVTFRCDPISEHNRLYWYRQTLGQGPEFLTYFQNEAQLEKSRLLSDRFSAERPKGSFSTLEIQRTEQGDSAMYLCASSLAVGNQETQYFGPGTRLLVL.

This clonotype was recorded many times. This chain links TRBV12-3 or TRBV12-4 with TRBJ1-2; D might be TRBD1 (6 bases). Trimming shortened V by 7 bases and J by 8 bases, and 14 bases separated the two germline ends. This CDR3 region has 12 residues. The CDR3 nucleotides are TGTGCCAGCACCACAGGGATTTACGGCTACACCTTC. This codes for CASTTGIYGYTF.

This chain uses TRBV6-5 with TRBJ2-2; possibly TRBD2 for D (5 bases). The germline gives CDR1 MNHEY, CDR2 SVGAGI. The V and J ends lost 1 base and 6 bases respectively, with 15 bases between them. CDR3 length: 16 amino acids. The DNA for the CDR3 is TGTGCCAGCAGTTACTTTGCCTTAGAGGGTCCCGGGGAGCTGTTTTTT. Encoded protein: CASSYFALEGPGELFF.